This is a list of T cell receptor beta chains from one sample in a study of blood T cells in healthy people across ages. TCRdb called the 5' RACE reads again in MiXCR, with one record for every CDR3 protein. The repertoire holds 1.5 million to 2 million distinct CDR3 sequences, around 35% seen once, with roughly 12% in the top ten. The sample was blood. These receptors all stem from a woman in her 30s in good health. Each CDR3 is given with its conserved first and last residue. Fields, in order: V gene, clone size, D gene, J gene, CDR3 protein, CDR3 DNA. A D gene is named only where the DNA matches it firmly. Where a row states a size, it is once, few, many or the class of an expanded clone; other rows omit it.

v_call: TRBV3-1
clone_size: NA
d_call: TRBD2
j_call: TRBJ2-5
cdr3_aa: CASSHLTSGSSGETQYF
cdr3_nt: TGTGCCAGCAGCCACCTGACTAGCGGATCTTCCGGAGAGACCCAGTACTTC

v_call: TRBV2
clone_size: NA
d_call: TRBD2
j_call: TRBJ2-7
cdr3_aa: CASGLARYEQYF
cdr3_nt: TGTGCCAGCGGACTAGCTCGGTACGAGCAGTACTTC

v_call: TRBV4-1
clone_size: NA
d_call: NA
j_call: TRBJ2-1
cdr3_aa: CASSQPHSYDEQFF
cdr3_nt: TGCGCCAGCAGCCAGCCACACTCCTACGATGAGCAGTTCTTC

v_call: TRBV20-1
clone_size: NA
d_call: NA
j_call: TRBJ2-3
cdr3_aa: CLGGGGTDTQYF
cdr3_nt: TGCTTGGGTGGGGGCGGCACAGATACGCAGTATTTT

v_call: TRBV6-1
clone_size: few
d_call: TRBD1
j_call: TRBJ2-7
cdr3_aa: CASSTVRVDRGGHEQYF
cdr3_nt: TGTGCCAGCAGCACCGTGAGGGTGGACAGGGGTGGCCACGAGCAGTACTTC

v_call: TRBV7-9
clone_size: few
d_call: NA
j_call: TRBJ2-1
cdr3_aa: CASSFYSGNEQFF
cdr3_nt: TGTGCCAGCAGCTTCTACAGTGGGAATGAGCAGTTCTTC

v_call: TRBV20-1
clone_size: few
d_call: NA
j_call: TRBJ2-7
cdr3_aa: CSASDPLGRPPYEQYF
cdr3_nt: TGCAGTGCTAGCGACCCGTTGGGGCGACCGCCCTACGAGCAGTACTTC

v_call: TRBV27
clone_size: few
d_call: TRBD2
j_call: TRBJ2-7
cdr3_aa: CASSSPGGVAGETYEQYF
cdr3_nt: TGTGCCAGCAGTTCACCCGGCGGGGTAGCGGGAGAAACCTACGAGCAGTACTTC

v_call: TRBV5-4
clone_size: NA
d_call: TRBD1
j_call: TRBJ2-7
cdr3_aa: CASSFGQGASYEQYF
cdr3_nt: TGTGCCAGCAGCTTCGGACAGGGGGCCTCCTACGAGCAGTACTTC

v_call: TRBV9
clone_size: NA
d_call: TRBD2
j_call: TRBJ2-1
cdr3_aa: CASSGLVSYNEQFF
cdr3_nt: TGTGCCAGCAGTGGACTAGTCTCCTACAATGAGCAGTTCTTC

v_call: TRBV27
clone_size: few
d_call: NA
j_call: TRBJ2-3
cdr3_aa: CASSFAYAHTDTQYF
cdr3_nt: TGTGCCAGCAGTTTCGCGTACGCGCACACAGATACGCAGTATTTT

v_call: TRBV7-9
clone_size: NA
d_call: NA
j_call: TRBJ1-1
cdr3_aa: CASSGRAGGTEAFF
cdr3_nt: TGTGCCAGCAGCGGTAGAGCGGGAGGCACTGAAGCTTTCTTT

v_call: TRBV27
clone_size: few
d_call: NA
j_call: TRBJ2-7
cdr3_aa: CASSFYHGDEQYF
cdr3_nt: TGTGCCAGCAGTTTCTACCACGGGGACGAGCAGTACTTC

v_call: TRBV7-9
clone_size: NA
d_call: NA
j_call: TRBJ1-2
cdr3_aa: CASSEISGLQSYTF
cdr3_nt: TGTGCCAGCAGCGAAATATCGGGGCTACAGAGCTACACCTTC

v_call: TRBV28
clone_size: NA
d_call: TRBD1
j_call: TRBJ2-1
cdr3_aa: CASSLVGTGLYNEQFF
cdr3_nt: TGTGCCAGCAGTCTCGTCGGGACAGGATTATACAATGAGCAGTTCTTC

v_call: TRBV27
clone_size: NA
d_call: NA
j_call: TRBJ1-2
cdr3_aa: CACSLSRHRGYTF
cdr3_nt: TGTGCCTGCAGTTTATCAAGGCACAGAGGCTACACCTTC

v_call: TRBV15
clone_size: NA
d_call: TRBD1
j_call: TRBJ2-2
cdr3_aa: CATSRDREQGPSGELFF
cdr3_nt: TGTGCCACCAGCAGAGATCGGGAACAGGGGCCATCCGGGGAGCTGTTTTTT

v_call: TRBV28
clone_size: few
d_call: TRBD1
j_call: TRBJ2-5
cdr3_aa: CASSLPGTGGIETQYF
cdr3_nt: TGTGCCAGCAGTTTGCCCGGGACAGGGGGCATAGAGACCCAGTACTTC

v_call: TRBV6-6
clone_size: few
d_call: NA
j_call: TRBJ2-6
cdr3_aa: CASSWRGANVLTF
cdr3_nt: TGTGCCAGCAGCTGGCGTGGGGCCAACGTCCTGACTTTC

v_call: TRBV4-1
clone_size: NA
d_call: TRBD2
j_call: TRBJ2-1
cdr3_aa: CASSQDPFAPGGPNEQFF
cdr3_nt: TGCGCCAGCAGCCAAGACCCCTTCGCACCGGGGGGGCCGAATGAGCAGTTCTTC

v_call: TRBV27
clone_size: many
d_call: NA
j_call: TRBJ2-3
cdr3_aa: CASRTLAATDTQYF
cdr3_nt: TGTGCCAGCAGGACGCTGGCGGCCACAGATACGCAGTATTTT

v_call: TRBV10-3
clone_size: few
d_call: NA
j_call: TRBJ2-1
cdr3_aa: CAISESTAYNEQFF
cdr3_nt: TGTGCCATCAGTGAGTCAACGGCCTACAATGAGCAGTTCTTC

v_call: TRBV20-1
clone_size: once
d_call: NA
j_call: TRBJ1-5
cdr3_aa: CSASRTDSNQPRHF
cdr3_nt: TGCAGTGCTAGCCGAACAGACAGTAATCAGCCCCGGCATTTT

v_call: TRBV7-6
clone_size: NA
d_call: TRBD1
j_call: TRBJ2-1
cdr3_aa: CASSLAGTGGYNEQFF
cdr3_nt: TGTGCCAGCAGCTTGGCCGGGACAGGGGGCTACAATGAGCAGTTCTTC

v_call: TRBV27
clone_size: NA
d_call: TRBD2
j_call: TRBJ2-3
cdr3_aa: CASSPLGLAGGSTDTQYF
cdr3_nt: TGTGCCAGCAGTCCTCTAGGGCTAGCGGGAGGGAGCACAGATACGCAGTATTTT

v_call: TRBV20-1
clone_size: many
d_call: NA
j_call: TRBJ2-1
cdr3_aa: CSAGRTDNPPYNEQFF
cdr3_nt: TGCAGTGCTGGCCGGACTGACAATCCCCCCTACAATGAGCAGTTCTTC

v_call: TRBV7-6
clone_size: NA
d_call: NA
j_call: TRBJ2-6
cdr3_aa: CASSPPPGVIGANVLTF
cdr3_nt: TGTGCCAGCAGCCCCCCGCCCGGGGTGATAGGGGCCAACGTCCTGACTTTC

v_call: TRBV5-1
clone_size: many
d_call: NA
j_call: TRBJ2-3
cdr3_aa: CASSLKFTDTQYF
cdr3_nt: TGCGCCAGCAGCTTGAAGTTCACAGATACGCAGTATTTT

v_call: TRBV6-6
clone_size: few
d_call: TRBD1
j_call: TRBJ2-4
cdr3_aa: CASSVPGQGYIQYF
cdr3_nt: TGTGCCAGCAGTGTCCCGGGACAGGGTTACATTCAGTACTTC

v_call: TRBV20-1
clone_size: many
d_call: NA
j_call: TRBJ1-4
cdr3_aa: CSAFDSHNEKLFF
cdr3_nt: TGCAGTGCTTTCGACAGCCATAATGAAAAACTGTTTTTT